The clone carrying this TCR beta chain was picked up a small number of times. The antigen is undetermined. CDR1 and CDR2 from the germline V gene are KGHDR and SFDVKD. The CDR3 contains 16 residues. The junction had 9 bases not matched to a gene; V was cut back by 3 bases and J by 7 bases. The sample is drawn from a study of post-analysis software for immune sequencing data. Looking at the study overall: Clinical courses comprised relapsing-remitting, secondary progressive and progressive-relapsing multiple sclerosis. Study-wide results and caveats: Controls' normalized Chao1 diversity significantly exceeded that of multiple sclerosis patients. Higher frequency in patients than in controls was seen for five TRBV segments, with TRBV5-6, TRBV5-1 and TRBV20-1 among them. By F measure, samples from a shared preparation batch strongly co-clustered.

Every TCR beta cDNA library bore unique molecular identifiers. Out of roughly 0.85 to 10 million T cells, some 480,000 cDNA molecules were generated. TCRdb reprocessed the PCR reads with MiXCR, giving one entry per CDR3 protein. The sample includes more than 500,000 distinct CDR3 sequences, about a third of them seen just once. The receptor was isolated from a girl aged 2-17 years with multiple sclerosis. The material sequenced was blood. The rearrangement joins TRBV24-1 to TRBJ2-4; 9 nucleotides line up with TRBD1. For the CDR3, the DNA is TGTGCCACCAGTGATACACAGGGGGCAGCTATGAACATTCAGTACTTC. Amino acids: CATSDTQGAAMNIQYF.